The sequence of this T cell receptor beta chain was determined in a study of post-analysis software for immune sequencing data. On this clonotype: Its target is unknown.

Included in the TCR beta cDNA libraries were unique molecular identifiers. There were roughly 0.85 to 11 million T cells, and 400,000 to 650,000 cDNA molecules came from them. TCRdb itself ran the PCR reads through MiXCR, one entry per CDR3 protein. The sample holds about 200,000 distinct CDR3 sequences; 29% are singletons and the top ten take 3% to 3.5%. The CDR3 runs 14 residues. Germline-derived CDR1 and CDR2 are SGHRS and YFSETQ. V was clipped by 3 bases and J by 2 bases, with 11 bases between them. General study findings and limits: There were four or five TRBV segments more frequent in patients than controls, and TRBV5-6, TRBV5-1 and TRBV20-1 were among them. Samples from one preparation batch, clustered by F measure, grouped strongly together.

The chain recombines TRBV5-1 with TRBJ1-2; tentative D call: TRBD1 (5 bases). This receptor was taken from a girl aged 2 to 17 with multiple sclerosis. The sequenced sample consisted of blood. CDR3 protein: CASSWGDRNYGYTF. The CDR3 region has the DNA TGCGCCAGCAGCTGGGGTGACAGAAACTATGGCTACACCTTC.